The TCR beta chain described here comes from a study of CD8 T cells in ankylosing spondylitis. With 3 bases clipped from V and 7 bases from J, the junction kept 8 bases outside the gene matches. CDR1 and CDR2 from the germline V gene are LGHDT and YNNKEL (reference sequence). This CDR3 region has 14 residues. In the case of this clonotype: Its target is unknown.

General study findings and limits: Seemingly characteristic of ankylosing spondylitis blood was a TCR beta motif consisting of eight highly homologous variants. A CD8+ phenotype characterized the disease-linked clones, which were relatively rare in peripheral blood. Disease-associated clones were reportedly significantly overrepresented in matched ankylosing spondylitis synovial fluid.

MiXCR, applied by TCRdb to the 5' RACE reads, yields one record per CDR3 protein. Of 750,000 to 850,000 distinct CDR3 sequences listed, about 10% are singletons. The sample comprised blood, either unsorted or a sorted T cell fraction (not recorded which). The chain employs TRBV3-1 and TRBJ2-5, with 7 bases that match TRBD2. The TCR originated in a male donor with ankylosing spondylitis. CDR3 nucleotides: TGTGCCAGCAGCCATGGACTAGTTGGCGGGACCCAGTACTTC. Protein sequence: CASSHGLVGGTQYF.